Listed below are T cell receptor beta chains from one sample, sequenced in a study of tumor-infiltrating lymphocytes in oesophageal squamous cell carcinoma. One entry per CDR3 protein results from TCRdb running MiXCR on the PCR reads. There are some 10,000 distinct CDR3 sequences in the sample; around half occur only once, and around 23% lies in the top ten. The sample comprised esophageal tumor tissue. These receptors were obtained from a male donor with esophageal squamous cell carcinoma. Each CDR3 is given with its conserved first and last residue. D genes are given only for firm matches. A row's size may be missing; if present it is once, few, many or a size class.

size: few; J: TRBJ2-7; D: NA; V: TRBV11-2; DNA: TGTGCCAGCAGCTTAGGGGGACCCACCGAGCAGTACTTC; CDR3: CASSLGGPTEQYF
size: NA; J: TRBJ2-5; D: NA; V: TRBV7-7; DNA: TGTGCTAGCAGCACCCGAACAGAAGAGACCCAGTACTTC; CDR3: CASSTRTEETQYF
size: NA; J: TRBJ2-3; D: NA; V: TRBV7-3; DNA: TGTGCCAGCAGCTTAAGTCGAGATGATACGCAGTATTTT; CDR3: CASSLSRDDTQYF
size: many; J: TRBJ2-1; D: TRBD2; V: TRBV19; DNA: TGTGCCAGTAGTATAGATCGCGCCGGGACTACAAACAATGAGCAGTTCTTC; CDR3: CASSIDRAGTTNNEQFF
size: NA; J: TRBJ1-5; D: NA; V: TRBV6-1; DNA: TGTGCCAGCAGTGAAGAGGGAGAGGGGTATCAGCCCCAGCATTTT; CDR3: CASSEEGEGYQPQHF
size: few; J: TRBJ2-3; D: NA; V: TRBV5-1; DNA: TGCGCCAGCAGCTTCCGCGGTAACACAGATACGCAGTATTTT; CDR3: CASSFRGNTDTQYF
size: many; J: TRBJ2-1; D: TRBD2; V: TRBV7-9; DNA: TGTGCCAGCAGCTTAGGGTGGCTAGCGGGAGGGCACAGGCATGAGCAGTTCTTC; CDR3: CASSLGWLAGGHRHEQFF
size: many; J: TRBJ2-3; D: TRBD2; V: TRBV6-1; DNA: TGTGCCAGCAGTCCCCGACTAGCGGGAGGCACAGATACGCAGTATTTT; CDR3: CASSPRLAGGTDTQYF
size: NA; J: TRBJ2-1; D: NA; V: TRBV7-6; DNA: TGTGCCAGCAGCCCGAGGGGGTGGCGGGGGAATAACAATGAGCAGTTCTTC; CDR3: CASSPRGWRGNNNEQFF
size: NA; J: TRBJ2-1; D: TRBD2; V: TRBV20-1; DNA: TGCAGTGCTAGGGGACTAGCGGGACCGCAGTTCTTC; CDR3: CSARGLAGPQFF
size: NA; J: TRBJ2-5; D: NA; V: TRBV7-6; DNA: TGTGCCAGCAGCCGAGGACAGTTAGAGACCCAGTACTTC; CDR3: CASSRGQLETQYF
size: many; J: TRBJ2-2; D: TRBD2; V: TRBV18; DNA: TGTGCCAGCTCACCAGCGGGAGGGAACACCGGGGAGCTGTTTTTT; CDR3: CASSPAGGNTGELFF
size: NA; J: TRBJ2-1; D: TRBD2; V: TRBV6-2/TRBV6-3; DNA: TGTGCCAGCAGGACTAGCGGGAAATACAATGAGCAGTTCTTC; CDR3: CASRTSGKYNEQFF
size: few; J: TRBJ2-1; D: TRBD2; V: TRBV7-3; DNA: TGTGCCAGCAGCTTTGGTCACGGACTAGCGGGAGGAGGGGAGCAGTTCTTC; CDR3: CASSFGHGLAGGGEQFF
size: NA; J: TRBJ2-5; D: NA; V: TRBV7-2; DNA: TGTGCCAGCAGCAGGGACGGTGCTAATTCACCCCTCCACTTC; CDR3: CASSRDGANSPLHF
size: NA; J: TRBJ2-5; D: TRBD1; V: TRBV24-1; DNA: TGTGCCACCAGTGATCCGAACCCCGGGACAGGGCATAAGACCCAGTACTTC; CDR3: CATSDPNPGTGHKTQYF
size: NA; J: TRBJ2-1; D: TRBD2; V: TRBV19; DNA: TGTGCCACCCGAAGAGAACGCGGGAGCTACAATGAGCAGTTCTTC; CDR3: CATRRERGSYNEQFF
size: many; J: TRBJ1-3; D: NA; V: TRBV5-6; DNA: TGTGCCAGCAGCTCAGAAACTAGTCCTTTCGTAATACTCTCTGGAAACACCATATATTTT; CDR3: CASSSETSPFVILSGNTIYF
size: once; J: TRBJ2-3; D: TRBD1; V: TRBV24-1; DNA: TGTGCCACCAGGGGGACAGGGGTTTCATCAGATACGCAGTATTTT; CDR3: CATRGTGVSSDTQYF
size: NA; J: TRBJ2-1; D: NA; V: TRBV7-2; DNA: TGTGCCAGCAGCTTAGGCCCTCGACTAGAATATGGCCACAATGAGCAGTTCTTC; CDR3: CASSLGPRLEYGHNEQFF
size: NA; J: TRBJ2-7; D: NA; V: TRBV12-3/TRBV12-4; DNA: TGTGCCAGCAGTTTAACGGGGGCAGGTTACGAGCAGTACTTC; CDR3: CASSLTGAGYEQYF
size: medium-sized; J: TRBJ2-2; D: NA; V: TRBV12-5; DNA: TGTGCTAGTGGGAGCAATTGGGCGAACACCGGGGAGCTGTTTTTT; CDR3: CASGSNWANTGELFF